Following are 29 T cell receptor beta chains from one sample sequenced in a study of T cell responses to AZD1222 COVID-19 vaccine. The method was immunoSEQ multiplex PCR; TCRdb's version includes in-frame clones alone and lacks a portion of them. Among approximately 150,000 clones listed, 90% were seen once. The sample in question was peripheral blood, obtained 28 days after the second AZD1222 dose. These receptors came from an adult who received the AZD1222 COVID-19 vaccine.

The chain uses TRBV20-1 and TRBJ1-2, with D maybe TRBD1 (5 bases). The germline CDR1 and CDR2 sequences are DFQATT and SNEGSKA (reference sequence). V was cut by 6 bases and J by 8 bases, with 7 bases left in between. The CDR3 loop spans 9 amino acids. The CDR3 here is CSAGGGYTF. DNA of the CDR3: TGCAGTGCCGGGGGAGGCTACACCTTC.

The rearrangement joins TRBV6-2 or TRBV6-3 to TRBJ1-2; D gene uncertain. This CDR3 contains 13 residues. Germline assignment: CDR1 MNHEY and CDR2 SVGEGT. Trimming took 6 bases from V and 5 from J, leaving 13 bases between them. CDR3 residues: CASSSDGRYGYTF. CDR3 DNA sequence: TGTGCCAGCAGCTCGGACGGAAGATATGGCTACACCTTC.

This clone was seen a few times. CDR3 residues: CASRRGGQGPYEQYF. CDR3 DNA: TGTGCCAGCAGGAGAGGGGGACAGGGACCCTACGAGCAGTACTTC. The V call is TRBV6-6, the J call TRBJ2-7; 9 bases fit TRBD1. Losses at the gene ends were 6 bases for V and 2 bases for J; bases not matched to a gene: 8. The germline V gene encodes CDR1 MNHNY and CDR2 SVGAGI (reference sequence). The CDR3 extends over 15 amino acids.

This clone was seen a few times. The gene calls are TRBV6-4 and TRBJ2-2, with 9 bases that match TRBD1. With 3 bases clipped from V and 2 bases from J, the junction kept 1 base outside the gene matches. The germline V gene encodes CDR1 MRHNA and CDR2 SNTAGT. The CDR3 runs 15 residues. This CDR3 reads CASSEGQGNTGELFF. The CDR3 coding sequence is TGTGCCAGCAGTGAGGGACAGGGTAACACCGGGGAGCTGTTTTTT.

The J gene is TRBJ2-7, the V gene TRBV7-9, with D maybe TRBD1 (5 bases). Germline CDR1 SEHNR, CDR2 FQNEAQ (reference sequence). V lost 5 bases, J lost 2 bases, and 13 bases lay in between. This CDR3 is 14 amino acids long. CDR3 nucleotide sequence: TGTGCCAGCAGCACCTGGACATCAGCCTACGAGCAGTACTTC. Encoded protein: CASSTWTSAYEQYF. Complete variable domain (other parts from reference TRBV7-9 and TRBJ2-7): DTGVSQNPRHKITKRGQNVTFRCDPISEHNRLYWYRQTLGQGPEFLTYFQNEAQLEKSRLLSDRFSAERPKGSFSTLEIQRTEQGDSAMYLCASSTWTSAYEQYFGPGTRLTVT.

The CDR3 loop reads CASSPGIQGESGYTF. CDR3 sequence (DNA): TGCGCCAGCAGCCCGGGGATTCAGGGGGAGTCTGGCTACACCTTC. The gene calls are TRBV5-1 and TRBJ1-2, with 7 positions matching TRBD1. Looked up from germline, CDR1 is SGHRS and CDR2 is YFSETQ. This CDR3 comprises 15 residues. The ends lost 4 bases at V and 7 bases at J; junction bases unmatched: 13.

This chain joins TRBV3-1 (or the pseudogene TRBV3-2) and TRBJ2-2; D is ambiguous. The CDR3 totals 11 residues. V lost 4 bases and J 5 bases, leaving 2 bases between the germline ends. Germline V gene lookup returns CDR1 LGHDT and CDR2 YNNKEL (reference sequence). CDR3: CASSLTGELFF. The DNA for the CDR3 is TGTGCCAGCAGCCTTACCGGGGAGCTGTTTTTT.

V gene TRBV5-4 combines with J gene TRBJ2-7; 14 nucleotides line up with TRBD2. Germline V gene sequence: CDR1 SGHNT, CDR2 YYREEE (reference sequence). V gave up 4 bases and J gave up 3 bases; unmatched junction bases: 6. This CDR3 is 16 amino acids long. CDR3 in DNA: TGTGCCAGCAGCATTCCGGGACTAGCGGGAGTCTACGAGCAGTACTTC. This encodes CASSIPGLAGVYEQYF.

The chain joins TRBV24-1 to TRBJ1-2; D uncertain. Germline assignment: CDR1 KGHDR and CDR2 SFDVKD. The CDR3 covers 13 residues. V was pared by 4 bases and J by 6 bases, with 11 bases between. CDR3 nucleotides: TGTGCCACCAGTGACCCAATGTCCGATGGCTACACCTTC. As protein: CATSDPMSDGYTF.

The chain recombines TRBV5-1 with TRBJ2-7; D tentatively fits TRBD1 or TRBD2 (5 bases each). The V and J ends lost 4 bases and 4 bases respectively, with 15 bases between them. The CDR3 is 14 amino acids. Germline CDR1 SGHRS, CDR2 YFSETQ. The CDR3 loop is CASSPSGTGYEQYF. DNA of the CDR3: TGCGCCAGCAGCCCGTCCGGGACCGGATACGAGCAGTACTTC.

In regard to this clone: A clone one base away is much larger, so this may be a read error. The chain links TRBV7-2 to TRBJ1-2, with D unresolved. The CDR3 length is 11 residues. Germline CDR1 reads SGHTA; CDR2 reads FQGNSA. V was clipped by 5 bases and J by 5 bases, with 6 bases between them. The CDR3 spells CASSPGYGYTF. CDR3 in DNA: TGTGCCAGCAGCCCGGGGTATGGCTACACCTTC.

The sample holds a few counts of this clone. This sequence joins TRBV19 and TRBJ2-3; tentative D call: TRBD1 (6 bases). This CDR3 is 14 amino acids long. V lost 5 bases to trimming and J lost 2 bases, with 11 bases between them. CDR1 and CDR2 (germline): LNHDA, SQIVND (reference sequence). The CDR3 reads CASSLGTPTDTQYF. CDR3 nucleotide sequence: TGTGCCAGTAGTCTGGGGACACCCACAGATACGCAGTATTTT.

The chain uses TRBV12-3 or TRBV12-4 and TRBJ1-2; D gene unclear. The CDR3 spans 11 residues. V lost 5 bases and J lost 5, with 6 bases in between. In DNA form, the CDR3 reads TGTGCCAGCAGTAAACTATATGGCTACACCTTC. Translated: CASSKLYGYTF.

This clone was recorded only once. This chain connects TRBV2 to TRBJ2-2, with 11 bases fitting TRBD2. Trimming removed 6 bases from V and 1 base from J; junction bases left unmatched: 1. From germline, CDR1 is SNHLY and CDR2 FYNNEI. The CDR3 consists of 15 residues. The CDR3: CASRGLAENTGELFF. DNA for the CDR3: TGTGCCAGCAGGGGACTAGCGGAGAACACCGGGGAGCTGTTTTTT.

The chain recombines TRBV19 with TRBJ1-5, with D possibly TRBD1 on 6 matching bases. Germline V gene data show CDR1 as LNHDA and CDR2 as SQIVND (reference sequence). This CDR3 region has 15 residues. V lost 6 bases and J lost 4, with 16 bases in between. The CDR3 loop reads CASRKGDLGNQPQHF. The CDR3 region has the DNA TGTGCCAGTAGGAAGGGGGACCTGGGGAATCAGCCCCAGCATTTT.

The CDR3 loop reads CASSLVAGTPLSGANVLTF. CDR3 bases: TGTGCCAGCAGCTTAGTGGCCGGAACCCCCCTCTCTGGGGCCAACGTCCTGACTTTC. The V call is TRBV7-9, the J call TRBJ2-6; D is uncertain. The germline V and J ends were trimmed by 1 base and 0 bases, with 16 bases remaining between them. Germline loops: CDR1 SEHNR, CDR2 FQNEAQ (reference sequence). The CDR3 has 19 residues.

The CDR3 is CASSLSPGQGAYGYTF. The CDR3 nucleotides are TGTGCCAGCAGTTTATCGCCGGGACAGGGGGCGTATGGCTACACCTTC. The chain couples TRBV27 to TRBJ1-2; 12 bases map to TRBD1. Per the germline V gene, CDR1 is MNHEY and CDR2 is SMNVEV (reference sequence). This CDR3 region has 16 residues. J lost 5 bases, V lost 0 bases, and 4 bases had no gene match.

CDR3 sequence reads: CASSPTGQGARGYTF. The CDR3 DNA is TGTGCCAGCAGTCCCACCGGACAGGGGGCCAGAGGCTACACCTTC. The chain carries TRBV6-2 or TRBV6-3 and TRBJ1-2; the match to TRBD1 covers 11 bases. CDR1 and CDR2 (germline): MNHEY, SVGEGT. This CDR3 region has 15 residues. Unmatched junction bases numbered 10, after V lost 5 bases and J lost 8 bases.

The V gene is TRBV6-1, the J gene TRBJ2-3; 7 bases are a match to TRBD2. This CDR3 comprises 15 residues. Germline V gives CDR1 MNHNS, CDR2 SASEGT. V dropped 2 bases and J dropped 5; count of bases not matched to a gene: 7. The CDR3 sequence: CASSELWGGVDTQYF. The DNA of the CDR3 is TGTGCCAGCAGTGAATTGTGGGGGGGTGTAGATACGCAGTATTTT.

This clone has a handful of counts. CDR3 in amino acids: CAWSSYEQYF. Written as DNA, the CDR3 is TGTGCCTGGAGTTCCTACGAGCAGTACTTC. This chain connects TRBV30 to TRBJ2-7; D not resolved. Germline CDR1 is GTSNPN and CDR2 is SVGIG (reference sequence). Trimming took 2 bases from V and 1 from J, leaving 0 bases between them. The CDR3 loop spans 10 amino acids.

The rearrangement links TRBV29-1 to TRBJ2-5, with TRBD2 matching over 8 bases. This CDR3 spans 14 amino acids. J lost 7 bases, V lost 4 bases, and 11 bases had no gene match. In germline, CDR1 is SQVTM, CDR2 ANQGSEA. DNA for the CDR3: TGCAGCGTTGTTGCGGACCCTGCGGGGGGGACCCAGTACTTC. Translation: CSVVADPAGGTQYF.

This chain joins TRBV19 and TRBJ1-1; D perhaps matches TRBD1 (5 bases). The CDR3 extends over 15 amino acids. The V and J ends lost 1 base and 0 bases respectively, with 9 bases between them. Germline CDR1 reads LNHDA; CDR2 reads SQIVND (reference sequence). As DNA, the CDR3 is TGTGCCAGTAGTATAGCAGCAGGGATGAACACTGAAGCTTTCTTT. Translated, it gives CASSIAAGMNTEAFF.

This clone has a single count. The rearrangement links TRBV30 to TRBJ1-5; no definite D call. V lost 6 bases and J lost 2, with 8 bases in between. Germline V gene sequence: CDR1 GTSNPN, CDR2 SVGIG (reference sequence). This CDR3 has 12 residues. This CDR3 is CACTVGNQPQHF. In nucleotides, the CDR3 is TGTGCCTGCACGGTGGGCAATCAGCCCCAGCATTTT.

This rearrangement joins TRBV28 to TRBJ2-2, with 8 bases matching TRBD2. The V and J ends lost 4 bases and 5 bases, in that order; junction bases with no gene match: 9. Germline V gene sequence: CDR1 MDHEN, CDR2 SYDVKM. CDR3 length: 16 amino acids. The CDR3 protein is CASSSGLASGTGELFF. DNA for the CDR3: TGTGCCAGCAGTTCCGGACTAGCTAGTGGTACCGGGGAGCTGTTTTTT.

The chain uses TRBV7-9 and TRBJ2-4; D gene unclear. The CDR3 loop spans 15 amino acids. Per the germline V gene, CDR1 is SEHNR and CDR2 is FQNEAQ (reference sequence). Between the trimmed V and J ends, which lost 5 bases and 0 bases, there was a span of 11 bases. CDR3 bases: TGTGCCAGCAGCGCCATGCAAGTAGCCAAAAACATTCAGTACTTC. Its translation is CASSAMQVAKNIQYF.

The chain couples TRBV4-1 to TRBJ2-1, with 15 bases aligning to TRBD2. The CDR3 length is 18 residues. Germline assignment: CDR1 MGHRA and CDR2 YSYEKL. V lost 0 bases, J lost 4 bases, and 4 bases stayed unmatched. In nucleotides, the CDR3 is TGCGCCAGCAGCCAAGATCGGACTAGCGGGGGGGATTACAATGAGCAGTTCTTC. It encodes CASSQDRTSGGDYNEQFF.

In its sample, this clone was seen once. The V and J genes are TRBV28 and TRBJ1-2, with D possibly being TRBD1 (5 bases). Germline CDR1 is MDHEN and CDR2 is SYDVKM. CDR3 length equals 15 residues. With 6 bases removed from V and 0 bases from J, the gap between germline ends came to 14 bases. The CDR3 here is CASRPGTPANYGYTF. CDR3 nucleotide sequence: TGTGCCAGCAGGCCAGGGACCCCCGCTAACTATGGCTACACCTTC.

The J gene is TRBJ2-2, the V gene TRBV30; D is possibly TRBD1 or TRBD2 (5 bases each). CDR3 length: 14 residues. Germline CDR1 reads GTSNPN; CDR2 reads SVGIG (reference sequence). V lost 7 bases and J lost 0, with 12 bases in between. The CDR3 loop reads CASPGPANTGELFF. The CDR3 DNA follows: TGTGCCTCTCCGGGACCAGCGAACACCGGGGAGCTGTTTTTT.

This rearrangement joins TRBV3-1 (or the pseudogene TRBV3-2) to TRBJ2-1, with 9 bases lining up with TRBD1. Unmatched junction bases numbered 5, after V lost 4 bases and J lost 4 bases. The CDR3 spans 15 residues. The germline V gene has CDR1 LGHDT and CDR2 YNNKEL (reference sequence). The CDR3 DNA reads as TGTGCCAGCAGCCCCGGGACAGGGACATACAATGAGCAGTTCTTC. It yields the protein CASSPGTGTYNEQFF.